This TCR beta chain was sequenced for a study of a mutant IDH1 vaccine in newly diagnosed glioma. With respect to this clone: What it recognizes is unknown.

Sequencing was performed with immunoSEQ multiplex PCR; in TCRdb, only in-frame clones are kept and a portion is missing. The sample carries tens of thousands of clones, under 90% recorded once. Findings and limits, study-wide: Pseudoprogression appeared unlinked to shifts in leading peripheral T cell clonotypes.

As for time point: baseline, week 1 (first vaccination visit). Treatment reported: pre-vaccination baseline after standard-of-care therapy. CDR1 is MNHNS and CDR2 is SASEGT in the germline V gene. CDR3 size: 14 residues. Germline trimming cut 6 bases from V and 3 bases from J; bases unmatched to any gene: 6. This TCR came from a woman between 50 and 59 years old with glioma. The chain joins TRBV6-1 to TRBJ1-1; 8 bases match TRBD1. This material consisted of PBMCs, taken from a glioma patient treated with radiotherapy, temozolomide or both. In DNA, the CDR3 is TGTGCCAGCAGCCCACAGGGGGGGTACACTGAAGCTTTCTTT. Amino acid sequence: CASSPQGGYTEAFF.